These T cell receptor beta chains were read from a single sample in a study of T-cell reconstitution after alpha-beta-depleted transplantation in children. TCRdb analysed the PCR reads with MiXCR anew, one entry per CDR3 protein. The sample has 30,000 or so distinct CDR3 sequences, around 7% seen once; the top ten hold approximately 30%. Sequencing was performed on peripheral blood, taken 60 days after TCRalphabeta/CD19-depleted stem cell transplant. Receptor source: a child younger than two who had a stem cell transplant for acute myeloid leukemia, so the T cells may come from the graft donor. Both conserved end residues are part of each CDR3. The D gene is left open where the match is weak.

V	J	D	CDR3
TRBV6-2/TRBV6-3	TRBJ2-3	.	CASSSRRTDTQYF
TRBV6-5	TRBJ1-1	.	CASKDGNTEAFF
TRBV3-1	TRBJ2-7	.	CASSHGEGDEQYF
TRBV28	TRBJ2-2	.	CASSGGRYTGELFF
TRBV4-2	TRBJ1-3	.	CASSLDGVSGNTIYF
TRBV24-1	TRBJ2-5	.	CATSEARGPWGETQYF
TRBV20-1	TRBJ1-4	.	CSASQEGHEKLFF
TRBV7-7	TRBJ2-1	.	CASSLGFQGSSYNEQFF
TRBV7-9	TRBJ2-1	.	CASSSGSGEQFF
TRBV20-1	TRBJ1-6	TRBD1	CSAPSAGGISPLHF
TRBV27	TRBJ1-1	.	CASRLRGRGGFTEAFF
TRBV19	TRBJ2-3	.	CASAGGGVDTQYF
TRBV7-9	TRBJ2-1	TRBD2	CASSPTSGDNEQFF
TRBV11-2	TRBJ2-3	.	CASSLDGGYDTDTQYF
TRBV14	TRBJ2-7	.	CASSPGTLNHEQYF
TRBV29-1	TRBJ1-2	TRBD1	CSVAGGNYGYTF
TRBV3-1	TRBJ2-2	.	CASSQVRNTGELFF
TRBV7-9	TRBJ1-3	.	CASSLSQGTGNTIYF
TRBV4-3	TRBJ2-4	.	CASSQEGGTVGLDIQYF
TRBV9	TRBJ2-3	.	CASSVGGAGDGDTQYF
TRBV6-5	TRBJ2-3	.	CASSYSALGSTDTQYF
TRBV5-1	TRBJ2-1	TRBD2	CASSGLAKAFGEQFF
TRBV4-3	TRBJ1-5	.	CASSQDRLNQPQHF
TRBV5-1	TRBJ1-1	TRBD1	CASSFLGQGLEAFF
TRBV9	TRBJ1-2	.	CASSVSGNYGYTF
TRBV15	TRBJ1-1	.	CATSSGAGRAVTEAFF
TRBV7-8	TRBJ2-3	TRBD2	CASSFLAGVGTDTQYF